The 27 T cell receptor beta chains below were found in one sample sequenced in a study of blood T cell repertoires in COVID-19. Only in-frame clones appear in the TCRdb table, and some are missing; sequencing was by immunoSEQ multiplex PCR. Of about 460,000 clones detected, roughly nine tenths appear once; the ten largest clones hold 7% to 10%. Sequencing input: PBMCs or T cells enriched from blood (not recorded which). The receptors come from a woman aged 55-69 years who had recovered from COVID-19.

About this clone: This sample also contains other DNA sequences that code for the same CDR3. The chain recombines TRBV7-2 with TRBJ2-3; D gene uncertain. Trimming stripped 5 bases from V and 3 bases from J, with 3 bases between. Germline V CDR1 and CDR2: SGHTA, FQGNSA. This CDR3 contains 11 residues. The CDR3 DNA reads TGTGCCAGCAGCCTAACAGATACGCAGTATTTT. This codes for CASSLTDTQYF.

About this clone itself: Other DNA sequences in this sample translate to the same CDR3. The chain combines TRBV4-2 with TRBJ1-5; TRBD1 agrees at 8 bases. Losses at the gene ends were 2 bases for V and 5 bases for J; bases not matched to a gene: 2. Germline CDR1 and CDR2: LGHNA and YNFKEQ. CDR3 length equals 14 residues. The CDR3 nucleotides are TGTGCCAGCAGCCAAACAGGGGGGGATCAGCCCCAGCATTTT. Translation gives CASSQTGGDQPQHF.

The V gene is TRBV9, the J gene TRBJ1-6; D is unclear. CDR1 is SGDLS, CDR2 YYNGEE, per germline. V was pared by 0 bases and J by 6 bases, with 13 bases between. The CDR3 consists of 16 residues. The CDR3 coding sequence is TGTGCCAGCAGCGTAGCTGGCAGTCCGGGTAATTCACCCCTCCACTTT. Protein product: CASSVAGSPGNSPLHF.

The rearrangement joins TRBV18 to TRBJ2-5; TRBD1 is a possible D gene (5 bases). The germline V gene encodes CDR1 KGHSH and CDR2 LQKENI. V gave up 3 bases and J gave up 5 bases, with 13 bases separating them. CDR3 length equals 14 residues. CDR3 sequence (DNA): TGTGCCAGCTCACCTTTCGGACAAGCGGAGACCCAGTACTTC. Translated, it gives CASSPFGQAETQYF.

This sequence joins TRBV12-5 and TRBJ1-1, with 9 bases aligning to TRBD1. The junction had 8 bases not matched to a gene; V was cut back by 6 bases and J by 3 bases. Germline loops: CDR1 LGHNT, CDR2 FRNRAP. This CDR3 is built from 15 residues. CDR3 region: CASGAQDRGDTEAFF. Written as DNA, the CDR3 is TGTGCTAGTGGAGCCCAGGACAGGGGTGACACTGAAGCTTTCTTT.

V is TRBV9 and J is TRBJ2-5; TRBD2 aligns across 7 bases. With 0 bases clipped from V and 5 bases from J, the junction kept 4 bases outside the gene matches. CDR3 length: 14 residues. Germline assignment: CDR1 SGDLS and CDR2 YYNGEE. CDR3 loop: CASSVDLGGETQYF. The CDR3 nucleotides are TGTGCCAGCAGCGTAGATCTGGGAGGGGAGACCCAGTACTTC. Full variable domain (rest looked up from reference TRBV9 and TRBJ2-5): DSGVTQTPKHLITATGQRVTLRCSPRSGDLSVYWYQQSLDQGLQFLIQYYNGEERAKGNILERFSAQQFPDLHSELNLSSLELGDSALYFCASSVDLGGETQYFGPGTRLLVL.

The chain carries TRBV7-6 and TRBJ2-3; D might be TRBD2 (5 bases). This CDR3 has 14 residues. Trimming cost V 5 bases and J 4 bases, with 13 bases left between them. Germline V lookup: CDR1 SGHVS, CDR2 FNYEAQ. The CDR3 sequence: CASSRFGVADTQYF. In nucleotides, the CDR3 is TGTGCCAGCAGCAGATTCGGGGTGGCAGATACGCAGTATTTT.

The chain carries TRBV5-1 and TRBJ1-3, with 8 bases matching TRBD1. CDR1 is SGHRS, CDR2 YFSETQ, per germline. V shed 5 bases and J 4 bases; nucleotides not matched to a gene: 2. The CDR3 is 13 amino acids. The CDR3 sequence: CASSWDRGNTIYF. In DNA, the CDR3 is TGCGCCAGCAGTTGGGACAGGGGAAACACCATATATTTT.

The chain has TRBV28 and TRBJ2-5, with 9 nucleotides matching TRBD1. The germline V gene encodes CDR1 MDHEN and CDR2 SYDVKM. The CDR3 sequence is 16 residues long. V lost 6 bases and J lost 2; bases outside the gene matches: 10. The CDR3 is CASSLPGQGSQETQYF. The CDR3, as DNA: TGTGCCAGCAGCCTCCCGGGACAGGGATCGCAAGAGACCCAGTACTTC.

This chain uses TRBV11-2 with TRBJ2-1; D is uncertain. V lost 5 bases, J lost 0 bases, and 11 bases lay in between. Looked up from germline, CDR1 is SGHAT and CDR2 is FQNNGV. The CDR3 covers 15 residues. CDR3 amino acids: CASSPSLSSYNEQFF. The CDR3 region has the DNA TGTGCCAGCAGCCCCAGTCTCAGCTCCTACAATGAGCAGTTCTTC.

This chain connects TRBV2 to TRBJ2-3; 9 nucleotides agree with TRBD1. J was trimmed by 0 bases and V by 6 bases; bases with no gene match: 7. The CDR3 has 16 amino acids. Looked up from germline, CDR1 is SNHLY and CDR2 is FYNNEI. The CDR3 is CASRGRDRASTDTQYF. The CDR3 nucleotides read TGTGCCAGCAGGGGCCGGGACAGGGCTAGCACAGATACGCAGTATTTT.

The rearrangement joins TRBV5-1 to TRBJ1-1; 7 nucleotides line up with TRBD1. Germline loops: CDR1 SGHRS, CDR2 YFSETQ. Trimming removed 4 bases from V and 6 bases from J; junction bases left unmatched: 3. The CDR3 is 12 amino acids. CDR3 in DNA: TGCGCCAGCAGCCATGACAGGGCTGAAGCTTTCTTT. It translates to CASSHDRAEAFF.

The rearrangement links TRBV5-4 to TRBJ1-3; TRBD1 aligns across 8 bases. V trimming: 2 bases; J trimming: 4 bases; junction bases outside the gene matches: 5. Germline CDR1 is SGHNT and CDR2 is YYREEE (reference sequence). CDR3 length: 15 amino acids. CDR3 sequence: CASSFQGAQGNTIYF. Written as DNA, the CDR3 is TGTGCCAGCAGCTTTCAGGGGGCGCAGGGAAACACCATATATTTT.

The chain is built from TRBV19 and TRBJ2-1; TRBD1 is a possible D gene (6 bases). The V end lost 3 bases, the J end lost 4 bases, and 16 bases lay between the germline ends. CDR1 and CDR2 (germline): LNHDA, SQIVND (reference sequence). The CDR3 runs to 16 residues. CDR3 sequence (DNA): TGTGCCAGTAGTATGTCCTCGGGGCAGGGGTACAATGAGCAGTTCTTC. Amino acid sequence: CASSMSSGQGYNEQFF.

This clone appeared a single time. This sequence joins TRBV12-3 or TRBV12-4 and TRBJ2-4, with TRBD1 matching over 7 bases. The J segment lost 10 bases and the V segment lost 6 bases, leaving 9 bases of the junction unmatched. The CDR3 contains 13 residues. DNA for the CDR3: TGTGCCAGCAGCATCGACAGGGCCCGGATTCAGTACTTC. This encodes CASSIDRARIQYF.

The V and J genes are TRBV9 and TRBJ2-1; 13 nucleotides match TRBD2. This CDR3 is 17 amino acids long. CDR1 is SGDLS and CDR2 is YYNGEE in the germline V gene. Trimming removed 4 bases from V and 6 bases from J; junction bases left unmatched: 10. In DNA form, the CDR3 reads TGTGCCAGCAGCCCCTCCCCCGGGACTAGCGGGGCCAATGAGCAGTTCTTC. This encodes CASSPSPGTSGANEQFF. Using reference TRBV9 and TRBJ2-1 for the parts outside the CDR3, the full variable domain is DSGVTQTPKHLITATGQRVTLRCSPRSGDLSVYWYQQSLDQGLQFLIQYYNGEERAKGNILERFSAQQFPDLHSELNLSSLELGDSALYFCASSPSPGTSGANEQFFGPGTRLTVL.

V is TRBV2 and J is TRBJ2-1; D ambiguous. V lost 8 bases, J lost 4 bases, and 12 bases lay in between. Germline loops: CDR1 SNHLY, CDR2 FYNNEI. The CDR3 is 13 amino acids. CDR3 nucleotides: TGTGCCAGCTCTATTACAGAGTACAATGAGCAGTTCTTC. It translates to CASSITEYNEQFF.

CDR3 bases: TGCGCCAGCTCCCTGTGGGAGACACTCAGCGATGAGCAGTTCTTC. Residues: CASSLWETLSDEQFF. This chain joins TRBV5-1 and TRBJ2-1; a weak D match, TRBD2 (5 bases). Trimming pared 7 bases from V and 8 bases from J, leaving 22 bases between. Germline-derived CDR1 and CDR2 are SGHRS and YFSETQ. This CDR3 contains 15 residues.

The rearrangement links TRBV7-9 to TRBJ1-4; 9 positions match TRBD1. CDR3 length equals 16 residues. Trimming cost V 5 bases and J 1 base; bases outside gene matches: 5. CDR1 is SEHNR and CDR2 is FQNEAQ in the germline V gene (reference sequence). As DNA, the CDR3 is TGTGCCAGCAGCCCCGGACAGGGGATAACTAATGAAAAACTGTTTTTT. Translating gives CASSPGQGITNEKLFF.

The chain uses TRBV3-1 (or the pseudogene TRBV3-2) and TRBJ1-1; TRBD1 is a possible D gene (6 bases). The germline gives CDR1 LGHDT, CDR2 YNNKEL (reference sequence). This CDR3 has 14 amino acids. The V end lost 4 bases, the J end lost 10 bases, and 19 bases lay between the germline ends. CDR3 bases: TGTGCCAGCAGCCTCAACGCGGGGGCGGAGGGAGCTTTCTTT. It codes for CASSLNAGAEGAFF.

Details on this clone: Within the sample, other DNA sequences also encode this same CDR3. The chain links TRBV3-1 (or the pseudogene TRBV3-2) to TRBJ1-2; TRBD1 agrees at 7 bases. The CDR3 is made up of 13 amino acids. The V gene end was trimmed by 4 bases and the J gene end by 2 bases; junction bases not matched to a gene: 1. The V gene's germline CDR1 is LGHDT and CDR2 YNNKEL (reference sequence). The CDR3 bases are TGTGCCAGCAGCCCGACAGGGAACTATGGCTACACCTTC. It is translated as CASSPTGNYGYTF.

The chain couples TRBV15 to TRBJ2-1, with TRBD2 matching over 12 bases. CDR1 LNHNV and CDR2 YYDKDF come from the germline V gene (reference sequence). The CDR3 length is 17 residues. V was pared by 0 bases and J by 4 bases, with 4 bases of the junction left unmatched. This CDR3 is CATSRDGLAGLYNEQFF. DNA of the CDR3: TGTGCCACCAGCAGAGATGGACTAGCGGGGCTTTACAATGAGCAGTTCTTC.

The chain carries TRBV3-1 (or the pseudogene TRBV3-2) and TRBJ2-2; TRBD1 matches at 7 bases. In germline, CDR1 is LGHDT, CDR2 YNNKEL (reference sequence). The length of the CDR3 is 16 residues. V was pared by 3 bases and J by 3 bases, with 7 bases of the junction left unmatched. Here the CDR3 reads CASSHAGTAYTGELFF. The CDR3 bases are TGTGCCAGCAGCCACGCCGGGACAGCCTACACCGGGGAGCTGTTTTTT.

V gene TRBV14 combines with J gene TRBJ1-1; a weak D match, TRBD1 (6 bases). CDR1 is SGHDN and CDR2 is FVKESK in the germline V gene. Trimming removed 5 bases at V and 1 base at J, with 14 bases between. This CDR3 is built from 15 residues. The CDR3 DNA follows: TGTGCCAGCAGCTCAAACAGGGCCGGGAACACTGAAGCTTTCTTT. It yields the protein CASSSNRAGNTEAFF.

The chain links TRBV5-1 to TRBJ2-2; tentatively, D is TRBD2 (6 bases). CDR3 length equals 14 residues. Trimming removed 0 bases from V and 6 bases from J, with 9 bases in between. Germline V gives CDR1 SGHRS, CDR2 YFSETQ. CDR3 in DNA: TGCGCCAGCAGCTTGGCGGGGGTATCCGGGGAGCTGTTTTTT. Its protein product is CASSLAGVSGELFF.

The rearrangement uses TRBV4-1 and TRBJ1-2; D unclear. The CDR3 has 16 residues. V dropped 3 bases and J dropped 1 base, with 15 bases sitting between them. Germline values: CDR1 MGHRA, CDR2 YSYEKL. CDR3 nucleotide sequence: TGCGCCAGCAGCCAGCCAGGCAAAACTGTTAACTATGGCTACACCTTC. Encoded protein: CASSQPGKTVNYGYTF.

This chain links TRBV5-4 with TRBJ1-1; perhaps TRBD1 as D (6 bases). Trimming took 6 bases from V and 2 from J, leaving 14 bases between them. Germline V gene sequence: CDR1 SGHNT, CDR2 YYREEE (reference sequence). The CDR3 spans 14 residues. CDR3 sequence: CASNLQGTNTEAFF. The CDR3 nucleotides are TGTGCCAGCAACTTACAGGGCACAAACACTGAAGCTTTCTTT.